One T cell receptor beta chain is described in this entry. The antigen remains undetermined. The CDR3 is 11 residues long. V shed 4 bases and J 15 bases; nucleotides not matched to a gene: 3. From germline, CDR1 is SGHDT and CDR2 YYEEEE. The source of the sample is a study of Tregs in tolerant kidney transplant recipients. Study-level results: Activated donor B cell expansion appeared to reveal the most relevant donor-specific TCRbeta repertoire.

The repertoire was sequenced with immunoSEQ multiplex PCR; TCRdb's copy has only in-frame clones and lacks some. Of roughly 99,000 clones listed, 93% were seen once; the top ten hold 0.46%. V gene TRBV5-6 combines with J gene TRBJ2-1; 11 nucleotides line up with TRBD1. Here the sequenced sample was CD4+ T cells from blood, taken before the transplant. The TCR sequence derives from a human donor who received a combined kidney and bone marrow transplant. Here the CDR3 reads CASSRGTGGFF. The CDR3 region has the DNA TGTGCCAGCAGCCGCGGGACAGGGGGGTTCTTC.